One and the same sample provided the 20 T cell receptor beta chains below, sequenced in a study of breast tumors, draining lymph nodes, adjacent tissues. Breast cancer patients provided tissue from their axillary draining lymph nodes. From the multiplex PCR reads, TCRdb called clonotypes with MiXCR, one entry per CDR3 protein. The data contain approximately 170,000 distinct CDR3 sequences, 25% to 40% of them singletons. Sequenced material: axillary lymph node tissue. These receptors were taken from a female donor with breast cancer. Some clones in this sample may be carry-over from other donors' samples.

Notes on this clonotype: The junction and the germline gene differ at one end; a read error may be behind it. The V call is TRBV3-1, the J call TRBJ2-3; 12 bases match TRBD2. CDR3 size: 16 residues. Germline V gene data show CDR1 as LGHDT and CDR2 as YNNKEL (reference sequence). The CDR3 reads CASSEGLAGAVDTRYF. The CDR3 DNA sequence: TGTGCCAGCAGCGAGGGACTAGCGGGTGCGGTAGATACGCGGTATTTT.

Comment on this clonotype: This may come from a read error, since a much larger clone is one base off. The chain uses TRBV12-3 or TRBV12-4 and TRBJ1-2, with 7 bases identical to TRBD1. CDR3 length: 13 amino acids. Unmatched junction bases numbered 9, after V lost 6 bases and J lost 8 bases. The CDR3 nucleotides are TGTGCCAGCAGAAGCGACAGGGTATCGGGCTACACCTTC. It yields the protein CASRSDRVSGYTF.

This clonotype has only a few counts. V usage is TRBV20-1 and J usage is TRBJ2-4; possibly TRBD1 for D (5 bases). Between the trimmed V and J ends, which lost 5 bases and 2 bases, there was a span of 13 bases. Germline loops: CDR1 DFQATT, CDR2 SNEGSKA (reference sequence). The CDR3 extends over 14 amino acids. The CDR3 protein is CSARSRESKNIQYF. CDR3 in DNA: TGCAGTGCTCGCTCCAGGGAATCCAAAAACATTCAGTACTTC.

As to this clonotype: It may be a read error: a sequence one base away is much more abundant. The rearrangement links TRBV5-1 to TRBJ2-5; 8 bases match TRBD2. The CDR3 runs to 15 residues. Germline lookup yields CDR1 SGHRS and CDR2 YFSETQ. The CDR3 reads CASSGISGISETQYF. The CDR3 nucleotides read TGTGCCAGCAGCGGTATTAGCGGGATTAGCGAGACCCAGTACTTC.

In regard to this clonotype: A junction end diverges from the germline sequence, so it may reflect a read error. V gene TRBV6-2 or TRBV6-3 combines with J gene TRBJ2-2; perhaps TRBD1 as D (6 bases). This CDR3 has 14 residues. Germline V CDR1 and CDR2: MNHEY, SVGEGT. The CDR3 reads CASSHSHRVEELFF. The DNA of the CDR3 is TGTGCCAGCAGTCACTCGCACAGGGTTGAGGAGCTGTTTTTT.

This clonotype was seen ten or more times. The gene calls are TRBV7-9 and TRBJ1-2; D perhaps matches TRBD1 (5 bases). CDR1 and CDR2 (germline): SEHNR, FQNEAQ (reference sequence). The V end was cut by 1 base, the J end by 4 bases, with 10 bases between. The CDR3 consists of 14 residues. CDR3 sequence: CASSLEGLTYGYTF. For the CDR3, the DNA is TGTGCCAGCAGCTTAGAGGGGCTTACCTATGGCTACACCTTC. Full variable domain (rest looked up from reference TRBV7-9 and TRBJ1-2): DTGVSQNPRHKITKRGQNVTFRCDPISEHNRLYWYRQTLGQGPEFLTYFQNEAQLEKSRLLSDRFSAERPKGSFSTLEIQRTEQGDSAMYLCASSLEGLTYGYTFGSGTRLTVV.

The CDR3 loop is CASNLLGASGSYEQYF. The CDR3 nucleotides are TGTGCCAGCAATCTTTTAGGGGCTAGCGGCTCCTACGAGCAGTACTTC. The chain recombines TRBV28 with TRBJ2-7; 7 bases fit TRBD2. The CDR3 is 16 amino acids. Trimming at V came to 7 bases and at J to 0 bases, leaving 12 bases not matched to a gene. CDR1 is MDHEN and CDR2 is SYDVKM in the germline V gene.

This clonotype was detected ten times or more. The chain carries TRBV4-1 and TRBJ2-3; possibly TRBD2 for D (6 bases). From germline, CDR1 is MGHRA and CDR2 YSYEKL. The CDR3 loop spans 15 amino acids. V gave up 1 base and J gave up 2 bases, with 10 bases separating them. Here the CDR3 reads CASSQGGRPTDTQYF. In nucleotides, the CDR3 is TGCGCCAGCAGCCAAGGGGGGAGGCCCACAGATACGCAGTATTTT.

In the case of this clonotype: Being one base from a much bigger clone, this may be a read error. The rearrangement uses TRBV20-1 and TRBJ2-5; 9 bases match TRBD1. V trimming: 0 bases; J trimming: 5 bases; junction bases outside the gene matches: 7. This CDR3 comprises 15 residues. Per the germline V gene, CDR1 is DFQATT and CDR2 is SNEGSKA (reference sequence). Written as DNA, the CDR3 is TGCAGTGCTAGAGATCTACAGGGGGCGCCTGAGACCCAGTACTTC. It specifies CSARDLQGAPETQYF.

As to this clonotype: A much larger clone lies one base from this, so it may be a read error. The rearrangement links TRBV12-3 or TRBV12-4 to TRBJ2-2; the match to TRBD2 covers 10 bases. The CDR3 totals 16 residues. The CDR3 nucleotides read TGTGCCAGCAGCCCGAGCGGGGGGGCCGGATCCGGGGACCTGTTTTTT. It encodes CASSPSGGAGSGDLFF.

For the CDR3, the DNA is TGTGCCAGCAGCTTTGGGGCTTCGCCTACTGAAGCTTTCTTT. Amino acids: CASSFGASPTEAFF. The chain combines TRBV7-9 with TRBJ1-1, with a possible D match to TRBD1 (5 bases). V lost 3 bases and J lost 5, with 13 bases in between. The CDR3 sequence is 14 residues long. Germline-derived CDR1 and CDR2 are SEHNR and FQNEAQ (reference sequence).

This clonotype showed up many times. The chain links TRBV19 to TRBJ1-3, with unresolved D. The germline gives CDR1 LNHDA, CDR2 SQIVND (reference sequence). Trimming removed 10 bases at V and 3 bases at J, with 13 bases between. The CDR3 has 13 residues. The CDR3 DNA reads TGTGCCATTACGAACCAGCATGGAAACACCATATATTTT. It translates to CAITNQHGNTIYF.

This clonotype showed up many times. Just one base apart from a much larger clone, this may be a read error. The chain joins TRBV11-2 to TRBJ2-3, with 10 positions matching TRBD2. This CDR3 spans 15 amino acids. Trimming removed 5 bases from V and 0 bases from J; junction bases left unmatched: 2. Germline loops: CDR1 SGHAT, CDR2 FQNNGV. The CDR3 nucleotides read TGTGCCAGCAGCACGACTAGCGGGAGCACAGATACGCAGTATTTT. This sequence encodes CASSTTSGSTDTQYF.

At least ten counts were recorded for this clonotype. The chain carries TRBV19 and TRBJ2-3, with D perhaps matching TRBD1 (5 bases). V shed 2 bases and J shed 2 bases, with 11 bases lying between them. The length of the CDR3 is 15 residues. Germline lookup yields CDR1 LNHDA and CDR2 SQIVND (reference sequence). Written as DNA, the CDR3 is TGTGCCAGTAGTATAACCAGGGAAGTCACAGATACGCAGTATTTT. Translated: CASSITREVTDTQYF. Using reference TRBV19 and TRBJ2-3 for the parts outside the CDR3, the full variable domain is DGGITQSPKYLFRKEGQNVTLSCEQNLNHDAMYWYRQDPGQGLRLIYYSQIVNDFQKGDIAEGYSVSREKKESFPLTVTSAQKNPTAFYLCASSITREVTDTQYFGPGTRLTVL.

In the case of this clonotype: One base away lies a much larger clone, so this may be a sequencing read error. V gene TRBV7-9 combines with J gene TRBJ2-1; 12 bases map to TRBD2. From germline, CDR1 is SEHNR and CDR2 FQNEAQ (reference sequence). The CDR3 loop spans 18 amino acids. In nucleotides, the CDR3 is TGTGCCAGCAGCTTATTTTCGACTAGCGGGAGCTCCTACAATGAGCAGCTCTTC. Translation: CASSLFSTSGSSYNEQLF.

This clonotype was seen at least ten times. V and J are TRBV28 and TRBJ2-1; 12 nucleotides align to TRBD2. The junction had 6 bases not matched to a gene; V was cut back by 6 bases and J by 6 bases. CDR1 and CDR2 from the germline V gene are MDHEN and SYDVKM. The CDR3 consists of 15 residues. In DNA form, the CDR3 reads TGTGCCAGCAGCTTGGGACTAGCGGGTGGCAATGAGCAGTTCTTC. As protein: CASSLGLAGGNEQFF.

This chain joins TRBV10-1 and TRBJ1-4; 9 bases match TRBD1. Germline V lookup: CDR1 WNHNN, CDR2 SYGVQD (reference sequence). The ends lost 6 bases at V and 8 bases at J; junction bases unmatched: 7. CDR3 length: 14 residues. The CDR3 sequence is CASRGQGLLEKLFF. DNA of the CDR3: TGCGCCAGCAGAGGACAGGGGCTCTTGGAAAAACTGTTTTTT.

As for this clonotype: A much more abundant neighbour one base away suggests this may be a read error. This sequence joins TRBV6-5 and TRBJ2-1; D unresolved. This CDR3 is built from 11 residues. The V gene's germline CDR1 is MNHEY and CDR2 SVGAGI. V lost 4 bases and J 5 bases, leaving 3 bases between the germline ends. CDR3 protein: CASSCDNEQFF. CDR3 sequence (DNA): TGTGCCAGCAGTTGCGACAATGAGCAGTTCTTC.

This clonotype was seen many times. The chain uses TRBV5-1 and TRBJ2-1, with TRBD1 matching over 11 bases. The CDR3 contains 15 residues. The V segment lost 3 bases and the J segment 4 bases; nucleotides outside the gene matches: 3. Germline CDR1 and CDR2: SGHRS and YFSETQ. CDR3 sequence reads: CASSSGTGGYNEQFF. CDR3 sequence (DNA): TGCGCCAGCAGCTCCGGGACAGGGGGTTACAATGAGCAGTTCTTC.

This clonotype was seen many times. V is TRBV30 and J is TRBJ1-3; D gene unclear. This CDR3 comprises 13 residues. CDR1 and CDR2 (germline): GTSNPN, SVGIG (reference sequence). V dropped 3 bases and J dropped 0 bases, with 6 bases sitting between them. Here the CDR3 reads CAWSPGSGNTIYF. Written as DNA, the CDR3 is TGTGCCTGGAGCCCGGGCTCTGGAAACACCATATATTTT. Variable domain in full (rest from reference TRBV30 and TRBJ1-3): SQTIHQWPATLVQPVGSPLSLECTVEGTSNPNLYWYRQAAGRGLQLLFYSVGIGQISSEVPQNLSASRPQDRQFILSSKKLLLSDSGFYLCAWSPGSGNTIYFGEGSWLTVV.